Shown below are 7 T cell receptor beta chains from a single sample sequenced in a study of memory CD4+ T cells and cytomegalovirus serostatus. Single viable CD3+CD4+CD8-CD45RO+ cells were sorted as the memory CD4+ T cells. The repertoire was sequenced with immunoSEQ multiplex PCR; TCRdb's copy has only in-frame clones and lacks some. The sample lists about 50,000 clones, approximately 78% occurring once. Sequencing input: memory CD4+ T cells from blood. The receptor source for this set is an adult in good health and CMV-seronegative.

This clone was seen once. J is TRBJ2-7 and V is TRBV19; maybe TRBD2 (6 bases). The CDR3 loop spans 13 amino acids. The V end was cut by 4 bases, the J end by 7 bases, with 14 bases between. Looked up from germline, CDR1 is LNHDA and CDR2 is SQIVND (reference sequence). In DNA form, the CDR3 reads TGTGCCAGTAGTACTAGGGACTCTCGTGAGCAGTACTTC. This sequence encodes CASSTRDSREQYF.

This clone turned up a few times. The chain joins TRBV29-1 to TRBJ1-1; no reliable D call. Trimming cost V 0 bases and J 5 bases, with 4 bases left between them. This CDR3 is built from 11 residues. The germline V gene has CDR1 SQVTM and CDR2 ANQGSEA. The CDR3 bases are TGCAGCGTTGAAGAAAGGACTGAAGCTTTCTTT. Amino acid sequence: CSVEERTEAFF.

This clone was seen once. The gene calls are TRBV14 and TRBJ2-7; D uncertain. From germline, CDR1 is SGHDN and CDR2 FVKESK. This CDR3 contains 15 residues. Trimming took 0 bases from V and 5 from J, leaving 14 bases between them. Here the CDR3 reads CASSQDRSGRDEQYF. The CDR3 DNA reads TGTGCCAGCAGCCAAGATAGGTCAGGAAGGGACGAGCAGTACTTC.

V is TRBV6-5 and J is TRBJ2-1, with 12 nucleotides matching TRBD2. The CDR3 length is 16 residues. Trimming at V came to 4 bases and at J to 7 bases, leaving 8 bases not matched to a gene. The germline V gene has CDR1 MNHEY and CDR2 SVGAGI. Written as DNA, the CDR3 is TGTGCCAGCAGTTCTCACCTAGCGGGGGGGCGGAATGAGCAGTTCTTC. Translation gives CASSSHLAGGRNEQFF.

The CDR3 sequence: CASSQPTAYGYTF. The CDR3 coding sequence is TGCGCCAGCAGCCAACCGACAGCTTATGGCTACACCTTC. The J gene is TRBJ1-2, the V gene TRBV4-1, with TRBD1 as a possible D gene (5 bases). Germline CDR1 and CDR2: MGHRA and YSYEKL. CDR3 length: 13 residues. V gave up 2 bases and J gave up 5 bases, with 9 bases separating them.

The chain recombines TRBV27 with TRBJ2-7, with 8 bases aligning to TRBD1. Per germline, CDR1 MNHEY and CDR2 SMNVEV (reference sequence). V dropped 9 bases and J dropped 2; count of bases not matched to a gene: 12. The CDR3 runs to 15 residues. Here the CDR3 reads CASSEGTGKTYEQYF. DNA for the CDR3: TGTGCCAGTAGCGAGGGGACAGGAAAGACCTACGAGCAGTACTTC.

The chain has TRBV19 and TRBJ2-1; the D gene is possibly TRBD1 (6 bases). V was cut by 6 bases and J by 0 bases, with 12 bases left in between. Per germline, CDR1 LNHDA and CDR2 SQIVND (reference sequence). The CDR3 is made up of 15 amino acids. DNA for the CDR3: TGTGCCAGTAGCGCTGACAGGAGCTCCTACAATGAGCAGTTCTTC. This encodes CASSADRSSYNEQFF.